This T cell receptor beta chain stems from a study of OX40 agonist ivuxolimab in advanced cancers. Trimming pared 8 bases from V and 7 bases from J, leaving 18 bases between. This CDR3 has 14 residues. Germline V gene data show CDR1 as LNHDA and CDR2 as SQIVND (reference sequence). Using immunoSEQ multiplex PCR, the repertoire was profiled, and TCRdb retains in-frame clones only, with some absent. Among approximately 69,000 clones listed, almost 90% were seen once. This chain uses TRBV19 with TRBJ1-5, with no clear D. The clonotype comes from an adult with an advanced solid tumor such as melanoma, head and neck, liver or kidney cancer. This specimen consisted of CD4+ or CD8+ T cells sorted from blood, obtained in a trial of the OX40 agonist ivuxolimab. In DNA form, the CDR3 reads TGTGCCAGTCAACAGCCCGGGGATCGACAGCCCCAGCATTTT. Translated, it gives CASQQPGDRQPQHF. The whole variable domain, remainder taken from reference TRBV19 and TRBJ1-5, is DGGITQSPKYLFRKEGQNVTLSCEQNLNHDAMYWYRQDPGQGLRLIYYSQIVNDFQKGDIAEGYSVSREKKESFPLTVTSAQKNPTAFYLCASQQPGDRQPQHFGDGTRLSIL.